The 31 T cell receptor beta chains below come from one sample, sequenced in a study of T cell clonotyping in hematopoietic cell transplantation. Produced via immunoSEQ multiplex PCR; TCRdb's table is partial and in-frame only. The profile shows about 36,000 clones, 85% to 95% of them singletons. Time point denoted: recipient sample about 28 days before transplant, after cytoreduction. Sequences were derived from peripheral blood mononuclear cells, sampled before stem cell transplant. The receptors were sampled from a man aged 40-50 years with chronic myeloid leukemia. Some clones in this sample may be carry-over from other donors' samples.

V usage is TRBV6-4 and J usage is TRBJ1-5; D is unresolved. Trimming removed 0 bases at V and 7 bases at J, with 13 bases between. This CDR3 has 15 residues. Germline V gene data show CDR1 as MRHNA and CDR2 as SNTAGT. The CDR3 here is CASSDSGRVGQPQHF. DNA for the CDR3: TGTGCCAGCAGTGACTCTGGGCGGGTGGGGCAGCCCCAGCATTTT.

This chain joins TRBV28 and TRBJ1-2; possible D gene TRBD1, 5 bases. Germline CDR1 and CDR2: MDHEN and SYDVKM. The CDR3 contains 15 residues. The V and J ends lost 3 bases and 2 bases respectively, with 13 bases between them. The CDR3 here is CASSFDSSGNYGYTF. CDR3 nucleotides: TGTGCCAGCAGTTTTGACAGCTCGGGGAACTATGGCTACACCTTC.

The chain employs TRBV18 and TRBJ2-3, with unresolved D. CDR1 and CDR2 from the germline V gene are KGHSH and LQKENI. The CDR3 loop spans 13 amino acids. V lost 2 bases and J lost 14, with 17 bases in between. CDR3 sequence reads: CASSPGSGYLGYF. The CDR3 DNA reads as TGTGCCAGCTCACCAGGTTCGGGCTATCTAGGGTATTTT.

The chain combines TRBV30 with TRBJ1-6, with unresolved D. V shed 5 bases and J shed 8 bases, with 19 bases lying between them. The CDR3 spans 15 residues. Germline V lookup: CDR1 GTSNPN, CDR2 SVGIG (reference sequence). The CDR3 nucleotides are TGTGCCTGGGGTCTTTTTACCCGGGTGTATTCACCCCTCCACTTT. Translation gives CAWGLFTRVYSPLHF.

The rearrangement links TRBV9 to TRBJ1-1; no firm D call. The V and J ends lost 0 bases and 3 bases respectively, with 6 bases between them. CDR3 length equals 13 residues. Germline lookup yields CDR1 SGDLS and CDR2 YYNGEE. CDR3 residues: CASSVGQDTEAFF. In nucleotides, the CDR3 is TGTGCCAGCAGCGTAGGTCAGGACACTGAAGCTTTCTTT.

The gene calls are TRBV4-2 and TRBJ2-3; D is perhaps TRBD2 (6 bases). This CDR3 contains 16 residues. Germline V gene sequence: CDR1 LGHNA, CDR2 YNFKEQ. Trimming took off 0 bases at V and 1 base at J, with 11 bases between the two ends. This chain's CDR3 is CASSQEEGTGTDTQYF. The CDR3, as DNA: TGTGCCAGCAGCCAAGAGGAGGGAACCGGCACAGATACGCAGTATTTT.

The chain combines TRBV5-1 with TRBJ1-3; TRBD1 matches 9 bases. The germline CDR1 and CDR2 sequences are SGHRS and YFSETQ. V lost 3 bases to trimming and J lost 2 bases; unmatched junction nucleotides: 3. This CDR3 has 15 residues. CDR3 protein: CASSSDRGTGNTIYF. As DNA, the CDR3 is TGCGCCAGCAGCTCCGACAGGGGGACTGGAAACACCATATATTTT.

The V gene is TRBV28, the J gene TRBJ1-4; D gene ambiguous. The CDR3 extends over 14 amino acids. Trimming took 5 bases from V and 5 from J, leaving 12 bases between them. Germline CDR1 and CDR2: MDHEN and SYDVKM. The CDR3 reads CASSPPRWNEKLFF. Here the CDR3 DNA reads TGTGCCAGCAGTCCCCCGAGGTGGAATGAAAAACTGTTTTTT. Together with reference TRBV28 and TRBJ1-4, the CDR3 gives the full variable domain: DVKVTQSSRYLVKRTGEKVFLECVQDMDHENMFWYRQDPGLGLRLIYFSYDVKMKEKGDIPEGYSVSREKKERFSLILESASTNQTSMYLCASSPPRWNEKLFFGSGTQLSVL.

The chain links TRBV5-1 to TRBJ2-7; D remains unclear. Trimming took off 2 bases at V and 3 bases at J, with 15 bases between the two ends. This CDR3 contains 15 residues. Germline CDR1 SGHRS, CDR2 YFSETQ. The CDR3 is CASSLGGVGVYEQYF. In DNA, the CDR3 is TGCGCCAGCAGCTTAGGTGGGGTAGGAGTCTACGAGCAGTACTTC.

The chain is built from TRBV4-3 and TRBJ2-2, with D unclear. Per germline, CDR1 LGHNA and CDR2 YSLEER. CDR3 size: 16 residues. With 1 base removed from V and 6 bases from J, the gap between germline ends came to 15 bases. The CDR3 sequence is CASSQGSSQVPGELFF. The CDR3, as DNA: TGCGCCAGCAGCCAAGGCTCCTCTCAGGTCCCCGGGGAGCTGTTTTTT.

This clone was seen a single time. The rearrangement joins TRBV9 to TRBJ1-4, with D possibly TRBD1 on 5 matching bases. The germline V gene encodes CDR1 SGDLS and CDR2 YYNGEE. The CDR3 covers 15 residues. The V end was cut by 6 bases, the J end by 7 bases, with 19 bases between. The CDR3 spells CASTLTGTFREKLFF. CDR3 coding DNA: TGTGCCAGCACCCTGACCGGGACTTTCCGTGAAAAACTGTTTTTT.

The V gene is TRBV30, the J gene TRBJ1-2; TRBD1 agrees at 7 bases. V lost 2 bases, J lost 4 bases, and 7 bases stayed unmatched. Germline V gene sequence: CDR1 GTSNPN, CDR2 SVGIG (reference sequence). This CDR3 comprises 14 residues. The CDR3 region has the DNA TGTGCCTGGAGTAAGGGGGCGACCGTCTATGGCTACACCTTC. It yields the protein CAWSKGATVYGYTF.

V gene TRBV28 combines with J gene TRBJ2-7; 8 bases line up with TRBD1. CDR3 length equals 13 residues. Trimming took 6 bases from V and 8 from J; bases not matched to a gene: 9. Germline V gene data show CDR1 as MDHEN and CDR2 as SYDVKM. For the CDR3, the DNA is TGTGCCAGCAGCTACGACGGGACAGGCCAGCAGTACTTC. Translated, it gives CASSYDGTGQQYF.

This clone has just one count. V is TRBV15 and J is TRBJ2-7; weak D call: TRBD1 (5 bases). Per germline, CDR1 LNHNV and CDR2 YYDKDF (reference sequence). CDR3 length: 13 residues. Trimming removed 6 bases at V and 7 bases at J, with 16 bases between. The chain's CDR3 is CATRPGPGVEQYF. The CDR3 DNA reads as TGTGCCACCAGGCCAGGGCCTGGGGTAGAGCAGTACTTC.

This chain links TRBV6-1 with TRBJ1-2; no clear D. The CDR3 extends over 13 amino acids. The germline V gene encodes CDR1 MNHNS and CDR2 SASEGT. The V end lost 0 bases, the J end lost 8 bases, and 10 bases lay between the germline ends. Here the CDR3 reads CASSEALVYGYTF. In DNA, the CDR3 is TGTGCCAGCAGTGAAGCGTTAGTTTACGGCTACACCTTC.

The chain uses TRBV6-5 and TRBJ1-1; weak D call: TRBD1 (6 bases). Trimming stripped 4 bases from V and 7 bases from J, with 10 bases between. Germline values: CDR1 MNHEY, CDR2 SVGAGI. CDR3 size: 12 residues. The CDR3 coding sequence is TGTGCCAGCAGTTCCCTACAGGGTGAAGCTTTCTTT. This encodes CASSSLQGEAFF.

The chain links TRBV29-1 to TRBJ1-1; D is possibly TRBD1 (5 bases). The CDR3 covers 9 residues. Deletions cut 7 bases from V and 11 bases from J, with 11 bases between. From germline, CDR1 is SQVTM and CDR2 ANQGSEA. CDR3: CSAPGAAFF. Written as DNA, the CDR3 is TGCAGCGCCCCCGGGGCTGCTTTCTTT.

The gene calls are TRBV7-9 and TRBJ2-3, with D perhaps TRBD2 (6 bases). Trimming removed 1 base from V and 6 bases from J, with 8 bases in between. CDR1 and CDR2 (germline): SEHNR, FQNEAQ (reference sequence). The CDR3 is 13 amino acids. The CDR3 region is CASSLGGRDTQYF. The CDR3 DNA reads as TGTGCCAGCAGCTTAGGAGGGAGGGATACGCAGTATTTT.

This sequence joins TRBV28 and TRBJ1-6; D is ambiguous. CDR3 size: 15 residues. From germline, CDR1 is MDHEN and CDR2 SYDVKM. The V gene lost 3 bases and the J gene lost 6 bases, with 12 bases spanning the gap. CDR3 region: CASSFRRFSNSPLHF. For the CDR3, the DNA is TGTGCCAGCAGTTTTAGAAGGTTTTCTAATTCACCCCTCCACTTT. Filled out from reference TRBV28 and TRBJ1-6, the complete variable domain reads DVKVTQSSRYLVKRTGEKVFLECVQDMDHENMFWYRQDPGLGLRLIYFSYDVKMKEKGDIPEGYSVSREKKERFSLILESASTNQTSMYLCASSFRRFSNSPLHFGNGTRLTVT.

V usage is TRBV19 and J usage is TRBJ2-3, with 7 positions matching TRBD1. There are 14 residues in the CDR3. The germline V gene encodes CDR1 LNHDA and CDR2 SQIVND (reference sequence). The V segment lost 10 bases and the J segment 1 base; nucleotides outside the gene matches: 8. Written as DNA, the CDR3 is TGTGCCACCCGACAGGGTCGAGGCACAGATACGCAGTATTTT. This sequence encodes CATRQGRGTDTQYF. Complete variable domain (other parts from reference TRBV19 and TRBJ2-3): DGGITQSPKYLFRKEGQNVTLSCEQNLNHDAMYWYRQDPGQGLRLIYYSQIVNDFQKGDIAEGYSVSREKKESFPLTVTSAQKNPTAFYLCATRQGRGTDTQYFGPGTRLTVL.

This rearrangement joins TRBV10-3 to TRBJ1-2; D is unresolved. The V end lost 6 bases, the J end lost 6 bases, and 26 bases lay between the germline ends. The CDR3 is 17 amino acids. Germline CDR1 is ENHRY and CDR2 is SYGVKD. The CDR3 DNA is TGTGCCATCAGCGCCGGGGTCGTGAACCAACTACGCCATGGCTACACCTTC. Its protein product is CAISAGVVNQLRHGYTF.

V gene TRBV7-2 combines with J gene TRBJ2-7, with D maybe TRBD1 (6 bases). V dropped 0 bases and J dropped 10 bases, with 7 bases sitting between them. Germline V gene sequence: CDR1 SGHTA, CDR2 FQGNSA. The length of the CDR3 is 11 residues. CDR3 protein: CASSLAGAQYF. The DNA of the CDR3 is TGTGCCAGCAGCTTAGCGGGGGCTCAGTACTTC.

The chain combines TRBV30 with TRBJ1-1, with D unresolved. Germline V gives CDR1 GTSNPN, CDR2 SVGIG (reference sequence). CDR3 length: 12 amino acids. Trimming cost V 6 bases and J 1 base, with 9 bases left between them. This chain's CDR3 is CACMVRNTEAFF. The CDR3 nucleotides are TGTGCCTGTATGGTAAGGAACACTGAAGCTTTCTTT.

The CDR3 DNA follows: TGTGCCAGCAGCCTCGGTAGGGGCGCCTATGGCTACACCTTC. Protein product: CASSLGRGAYGYTF. The rearrangement links TRBV13 to TRBJ1-2; TRBD1 is a possible D gene (5 bases). The CDR3 runs 14 residues. From germline, CDR1 is PRHDT and CDR2 FYEKMQ (reference sequence). The V end was cut by 5 bases, the J end by 4 bases, with 14 bases between.

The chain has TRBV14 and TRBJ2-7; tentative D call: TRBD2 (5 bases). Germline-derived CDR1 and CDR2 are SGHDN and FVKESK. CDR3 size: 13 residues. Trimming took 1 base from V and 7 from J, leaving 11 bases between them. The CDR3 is CASSQAGLGEQYF. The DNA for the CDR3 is TGTGCCAGCAGCCAAGCGGGGTTGGGGGAGCAGTACTTC. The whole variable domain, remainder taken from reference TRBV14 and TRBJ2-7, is EAGVTQFPSHSVIEKGQTVTLRCDPISGHDNLYWYRRVMGKEIKFLLHFVKESKQDESGMPNNRFLAERTGGTYSTLKVQPAELEDSGVYFCASSQAGLGEQYFGPGTRLTVT.

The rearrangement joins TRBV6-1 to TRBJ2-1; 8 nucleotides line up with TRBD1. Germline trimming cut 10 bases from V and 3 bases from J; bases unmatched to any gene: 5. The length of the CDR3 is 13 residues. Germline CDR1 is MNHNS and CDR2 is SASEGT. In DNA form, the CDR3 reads TGTGCCACCGGACAGGGTGACTACAATGAGCAGTTCTTC. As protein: CATGQGDYNEQFF.

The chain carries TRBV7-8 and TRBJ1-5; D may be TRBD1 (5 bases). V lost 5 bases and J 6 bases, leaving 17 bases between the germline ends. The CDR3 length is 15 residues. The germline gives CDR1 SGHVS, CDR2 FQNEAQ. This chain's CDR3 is CASSARAPGGQPQHF. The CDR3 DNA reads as TGTGCCAGCAGCGCCCGGGCCCCGGGGGGTCAGCCCCAGCATTTT.

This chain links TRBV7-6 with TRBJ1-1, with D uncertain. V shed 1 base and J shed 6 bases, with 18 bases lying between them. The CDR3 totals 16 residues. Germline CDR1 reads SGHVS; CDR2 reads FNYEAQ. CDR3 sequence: CASSLEVSGWVAEAFF. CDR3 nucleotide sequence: TGTGCCAGCAGCTTAGAGGTGTCGGGGTGGGTCGCTGAAGCTTTCTTT.

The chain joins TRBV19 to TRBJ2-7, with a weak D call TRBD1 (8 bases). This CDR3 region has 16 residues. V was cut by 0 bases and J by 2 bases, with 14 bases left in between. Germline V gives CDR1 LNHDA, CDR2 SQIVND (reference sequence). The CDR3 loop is CASSIEGGTGPYEQYF. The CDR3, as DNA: TGTGCCAGTAGTATAGAGGGGGGGACAGGACCCTACGAGCAGTACTTC.

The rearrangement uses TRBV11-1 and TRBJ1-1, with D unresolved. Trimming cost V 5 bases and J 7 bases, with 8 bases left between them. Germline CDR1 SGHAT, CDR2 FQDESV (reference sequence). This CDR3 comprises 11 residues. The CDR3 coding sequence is TGTGCCAGCAGCGAGCCTCATGAAGCTTTCTTT. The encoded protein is CASSEPHEAFF. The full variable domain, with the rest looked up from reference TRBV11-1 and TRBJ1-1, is EAEVAQSPRYKITEKSQAVAFWCDPISGHATLYWYRQILGQGPELLVQFQDESVVDDSQLPKDRFSAERLKGVDSTLKIQPAELGDSAMYLCASSEPHEAFFGQGTRLTVV.

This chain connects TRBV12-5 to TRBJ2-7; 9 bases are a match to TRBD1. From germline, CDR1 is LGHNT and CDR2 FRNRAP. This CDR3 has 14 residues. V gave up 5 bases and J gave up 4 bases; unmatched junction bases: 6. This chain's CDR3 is CASGPGDRVYEQYF. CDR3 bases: TGTGCTAGTGGTCCCGGGGACAGGGTTTACGAGCAGTACTTC. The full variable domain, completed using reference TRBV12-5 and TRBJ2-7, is DARVTQTPRHKVTEMGQEVTMRCQPILGHNTVFWYRQTMMQGLELLAYFRNRAPLDDSGMPKDRFSAEMPDATLATLKIQPSEPRDSAVYFCASGPGDRVYEQYFGPGTRLTVT.